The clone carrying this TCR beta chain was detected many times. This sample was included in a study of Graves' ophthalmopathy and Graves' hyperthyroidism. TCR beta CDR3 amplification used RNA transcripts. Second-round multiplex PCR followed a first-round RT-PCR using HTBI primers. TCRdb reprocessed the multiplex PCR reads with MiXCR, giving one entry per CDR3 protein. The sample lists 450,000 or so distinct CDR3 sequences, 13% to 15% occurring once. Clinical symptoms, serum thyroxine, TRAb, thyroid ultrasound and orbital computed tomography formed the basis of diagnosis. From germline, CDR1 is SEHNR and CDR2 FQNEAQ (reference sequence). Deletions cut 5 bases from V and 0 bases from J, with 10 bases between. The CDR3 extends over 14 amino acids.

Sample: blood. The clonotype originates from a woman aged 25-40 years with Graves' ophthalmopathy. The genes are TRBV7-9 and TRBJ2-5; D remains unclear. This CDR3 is CASSRRQNQETQYF. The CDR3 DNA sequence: TGTGCCAGCAGCCGACGACAAAACCAAGAGACCCAGTACTTC.